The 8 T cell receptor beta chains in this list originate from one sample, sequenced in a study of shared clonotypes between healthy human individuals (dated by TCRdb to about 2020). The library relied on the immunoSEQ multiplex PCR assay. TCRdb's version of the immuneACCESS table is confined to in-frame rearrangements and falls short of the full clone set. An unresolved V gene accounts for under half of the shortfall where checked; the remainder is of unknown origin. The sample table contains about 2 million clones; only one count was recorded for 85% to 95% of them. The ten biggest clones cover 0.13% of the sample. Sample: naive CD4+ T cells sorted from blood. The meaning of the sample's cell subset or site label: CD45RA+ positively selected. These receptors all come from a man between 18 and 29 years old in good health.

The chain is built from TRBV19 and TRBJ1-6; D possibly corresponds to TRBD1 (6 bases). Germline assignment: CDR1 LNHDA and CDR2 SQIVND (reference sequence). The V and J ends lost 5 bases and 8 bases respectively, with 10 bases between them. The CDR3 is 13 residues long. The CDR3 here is CASSLRQDSPLHF. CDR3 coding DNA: TGTGCCAGTAGTCTTCGACAGGATTCACCCCTCCACTTT.

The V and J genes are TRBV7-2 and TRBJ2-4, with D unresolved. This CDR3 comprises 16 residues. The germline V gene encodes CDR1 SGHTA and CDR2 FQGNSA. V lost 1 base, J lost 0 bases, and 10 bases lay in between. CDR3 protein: CASSLGVNLAKNIQYF. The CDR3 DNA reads TGTGCCAGCAGCTTAGGGGTAAACCTAGCCAAAAACATTCAGTACTTC.

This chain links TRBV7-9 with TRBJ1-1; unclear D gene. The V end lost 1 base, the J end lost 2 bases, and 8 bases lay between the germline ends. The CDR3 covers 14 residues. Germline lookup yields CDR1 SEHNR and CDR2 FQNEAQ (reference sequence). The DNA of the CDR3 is TGTGCCAGCAGCTTAGGGCAGTTTAACACTGAAGCTTTCTTT. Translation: CASSLGQFNTEAFF.

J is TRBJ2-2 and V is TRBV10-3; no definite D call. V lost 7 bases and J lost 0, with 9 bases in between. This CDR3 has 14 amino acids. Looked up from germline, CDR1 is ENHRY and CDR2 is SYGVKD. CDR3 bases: TGTGCCATCACCCCCAGATCGAACACCGGGGAGCTGTTTTTT. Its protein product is CAITPRSNTGELFF.

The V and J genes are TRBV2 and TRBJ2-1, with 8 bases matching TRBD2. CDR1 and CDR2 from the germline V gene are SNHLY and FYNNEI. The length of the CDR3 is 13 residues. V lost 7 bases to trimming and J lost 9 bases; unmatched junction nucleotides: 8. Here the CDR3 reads CASTNSGSGEQFF. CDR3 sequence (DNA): TGTGCCAGCACAAACAGCGGGAGTGGTGAGCAGTTCTTC.

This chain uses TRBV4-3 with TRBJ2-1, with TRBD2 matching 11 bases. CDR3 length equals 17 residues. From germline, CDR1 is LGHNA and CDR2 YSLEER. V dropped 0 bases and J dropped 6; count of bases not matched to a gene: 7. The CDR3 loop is CASSQEVLAGGRNEQFF. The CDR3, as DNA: TGCGCCAGCAGCCAAGAGGTTCTAGCGGGAGGACGCAATGAGCAGTTCTTC.

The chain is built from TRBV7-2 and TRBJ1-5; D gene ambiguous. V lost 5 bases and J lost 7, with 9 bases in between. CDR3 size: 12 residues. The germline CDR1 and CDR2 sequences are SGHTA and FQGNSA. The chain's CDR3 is CASSGHGQPQHF. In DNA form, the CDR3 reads TGTGCCAGCAGCGGCCACGGCCAGCCCCAGCATTTT.

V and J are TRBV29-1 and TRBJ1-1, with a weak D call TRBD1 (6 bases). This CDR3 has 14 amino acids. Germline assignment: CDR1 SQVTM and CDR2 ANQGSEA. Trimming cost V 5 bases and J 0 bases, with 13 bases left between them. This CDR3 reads CSVQQGGMNTEAFF. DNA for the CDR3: TGCAGCGTTCAACAGGGAGGGATGAACACTGAAGCTTTCTTT.